A single sample gave rise to the 19 T cell receptor beta chains below, sequenced in a study of blood T cells in healthy people across ages. It was with a sample-barcoded 5' primer and a J-beta primer mix that a second PCR of roughly 7 to 12 cycles was run. TCRdb re-derived calls from the 5' RACE reads in MiXCR, one entry per CDR3 protein. The repertoire includes 550,000 to 800,000 distinct CDR3 sequences, around 21% of them detected once, and more than 3% sits in the top ten. The sample comprised blood. The source is a man aged 65 to 85 in good health.

This clonotype was picked up a small number of times. The rearrangement uses TRBV6-2 or TRBV6-3 and TRBJ2-5; 12 nucleotides match TRBD1. Germline CDR1 is MNHEY and CDR2 is SVGEGT. The CDR3 spans 16 residues. Losses at the gene ends were 5 bases for V and 3 bases for J; bases not matched to a gene: 7. The CDR3 coding sequence is TGTGCCAGCAGTAAACCCGGGACAGGGGGCGAAGAGACCCAGTACTTC. Translating gives CASSKPGTGGEETQYF.

The chain couples TRBV11-2 to TRBJ2-1; no definite D call. The J call is uncertain, as TRBJ2-5 better fits the DNA end. Germline V gives CDR1 SGHAT, CDR2 FQNNGV. CDR3 size: 14 residues. This CDR3 is CASSSRGPQETQYF. The DNA for the CDR3 is TGTGCCAGCAGCTCCCGCGGCCCCCAAGAGACCCAGTACTTC.

Only a few counts were recorded for this clonotype. This chain uses TRBV6-5 with TRBJ1-4; D gene ambiguous. The germline CDR1 and CDR2 sequences are MNHEY and SVGAGI. This CDR3 has 15 amino acids. V was cut by 4 bases and J by 12 bases, with 21 bases left in between. Here the CDR3 reads CASSLAPKRWSELFF. DNA for the CDR3: TGTGCCAGCAGTTTAGCACCGAAAAGGTGGTCGGAACTGTTTTTT.

J is TRBJ2-5 and V is TRBV6-2 or TRBV6-3; 7 bases align to TRBD2. From germline, CDR1 is MNHEY and CDR2 SVGEGT. V was clipped by 2 bases and J by 4 bases; unmatched bases: 7. The CDR3 spans 15 residues. Written as DNA, the CDR3 is TGTGCCAGCAGTTACCCAGCGGGAAAAGCAGAGACCCAGTACTTC. Its translation is CASSYPAGKAETQYF.

The chain combines TRBV18 with TRBJ2-3; D not certain. The CDR3 loop spans 15 amino acids. CDR1 is KGHSH and CDR2 is LQKENI in the germline V gene. With 3 bases removed from V and 12 bases from J, the gap between germline ends came to 22 bases. The CDR3 nucleotides are TGTGCCAGCTCACCTTCACCTTGGGCGACGCAGATACAGTATTTT. This sequence encodes CASSPSPWATQIQYF.

Here the CDR3 DNA reads TGCGCCAGCAGCCAAGTCACAGGGGTTGAAAAACTGTTTTTT. Its translation: CASSQVTGVEKLFF. The chain has TRBV4-1 and TRBJ1-4, with 7 bases fitting TRBD1. After removal of 1 base from V and 7 bases from J, the junction contained 3 bases not matched to a gene. The germline gives CDR1 MGHRA, CDR2 YSYEKL. CDR3 length: 14 residues.

This clonotype was counted a few times. DNA for the CDR3: TGCGCCAGCAGCTTGGTATCGGCCGCGTTCACTGAGCAGTTCTTC. Protein product: CASSLVSAAFTEQFF. V is TRBV5-1 and J is TRBJ2-1; D remains unclear. V lost 0 bases and J lost 9, with 16 bases in between. The CDR3 extends over 15 amino acids. Germline V lookup: CDR1 SGHRS, CDR2 YFSETQ.

Only a few counts were recorded for this clonotype. This chain connects TRBV20-1 to TRBJ2-7; 15 nucleotides match TRBD2. J gave up 0 bases and V 3 bases, and 3 bases lay outside the gene matches. The V gene's germline CDR1 is DFQATT and CDR2 SNEGSKA (reference sequence). The CDR3 has 16 amino acids. The CDR3 is CSARGTSGRNSYEQYF. The CDR3, as DNA: TGCAGTGCTAGGGGGACTAGCGGGAGGAACTCCTACGAGCAGTACTTC.

This clonotype has a handful of counts. This chain joins TRBV20-1 and TRBJ1-5; D is uncertain. This CDR3 has 15 amino acids. The V end was cut by 1 base, the J end by 0 bases, with 10 bases between. The germline V gene has CDR1 DFQATT and CDR2 SNEGSKA (reference sequence). CDR3 in amino acids: CSARATDYSNQPQHF. In DNA form, the CDR3 reads TGCAGTGCTAGAGCCACGGACTATAGCAATCAGCCCCAGCATTTT.

In its sample, this clonotype was seen many times. The chain joins TRBV12-3 or TRBV12-4 to TRBJ2-7; tentative D call: TRBD2 (5 bases). The CDR3 totals 14 residues. V was trimmed by 5 bases and J by 2 bases, leaving 13 bases between them. CDR3: CASSGLAFPYEQYF. The CDR3 DNA sequence: TGTGCCAGCAGTGGACTTGCCTTCCCCTACGAGCAGTACTTC.

This clonotype was seen a few times. CDR3 DNA: TGTGCCAGCAGCTTAATGAGCCACACCGGGGAGCTGTTTTTT. Encoded protein: CASSLMSHTGELFF. V and J are TRBV7-9 and TRBJ2-2; no clear D. From germline, CDR1 is SEHNR and CDR2 FQNEAQ (reference sequence). The CDR3 is 14 residues long. Trimming cost V 2 bases and J 3 bases, with 7 bases left between them.

There are a few counts of this clonotype. The chain joins TRBV3-1 to TRBJ1-4; no clear D. Looked up from germline, CDR1 is LGHDT and CDR2 is YNNKEL (reference sequence). V lost 3 bases and J lost 6, with 14 bases in between. CDR3 length equals 15 residues. Written as DNA, the CDR3 is TGTGCCAGCAGCCAGACTATGGGCGGCGATGAAAAACTGTTTTTT. This codes for CASSQTMGGDEKLFF.

With respect to this clonotype: At one end, the junction sequence differs from germline, possibly due to a read error. The chain has TRBV20-1 and TRBJ1-2, with no clear D. From germline, CDR1 is DFQATT and CDR2 SNEGSKA (reference sequence). The CDR3 runs to 13 residues. The CDR3 spells CSARPSERNGCTF. The DNA of the CDR3 is TGCAGTGCTAGACCGAGCGAAAGGAATGGCTGCACCTTC.

This clonotype appeared a few times. A much larger clonotype is one base distant, so this may be a read error. V usage is TRBV7-9 and J usage is TRBJ1-2, with a possible D match to TRBD1 (5 bases). The CDR3 length is 16 residues. The germline gives CDR1 SEHNR, CDR2 FQNEAQ (reference sequence). In DNA, the CDR3 is TGTGCCAGCAGCTTTGCCGGGACCCTTTTTTACTATGGCCACACCTTC. Protein sequence: CASSFAGTLFYYGHTF.

This sequence joins TRBV20-1 and TRBJ2-5; the match to TRBD1 covers 7 bases. Gene TRBJ2-1 matches the end of the DNA better, so the J call may be wrong. The CDR3 has 12 amino acids. CDR1 DFQATT and CDR2 SNEGSKA come from the germline V gene (reference sequence). The CDR3 here is CSASRTGAEQFF. The CDR3 coding sequence is TGCAGTGCCAGTAGGACAGGTGCTGAGCAGTTCTTC.

V usage is TRBV20-1 and J usage is TRBJ2-1; D not certain. V was pared by 5 bases and J by 5 bases, with 10 bases between. The CDR3 is made up of 12 amino acids. Germline V gives CDR1 DFQATT, CDR2 SNEGSKA (reference sequence). CDR3 sequence: CSADRRDNEQFF. The CDR3 coding sequence is TGCAGTGCTGACCGAAGAGACAATGAGCAGTTCTTC.

This clonotype was detected only a few times. CDR3 amino acids: CASRIAGETGELFF. For the CDR3, the DNA is TGTGCCAGCAGGATAGCGGGAGAGACCGGGGAGCTGTTTTTT. V usage is TRBV6-1 and J usage is TRBJ2-2; 9 bases map to TRBD2. Germline V CDR1 and CDR2: MNHNS, SASEGT. With 6 bases clipped from V and 5 bases from J, the junction kept 4 bases outside the gene matches. The length of the CDR3 is 14 residues.

The chain links TRBV4-1 to TRBJ1-1; 7 nucleotides align to TRBD1. This CDR3 contains 15 residues. CDR1 is MGHRA, CDR2 YSYEKL, per germline. Unmatched junction bases numbered 8, after V lost 3 bases and J lost 4 bases. CDR3 protein: CASSHDRVWITEAFF. The DNA for the CDR3 is TGCGCCAGCAGCCACGACAGGGTGTGGATCACTGAAGCTTTCTTT.

The sample holds a few counts of this clonotype. The chain has TRBV6-2 or TRBV6-3 and TRBJ2-3, with 10 bases fitting TRBD2. CDR1 is MNHEY, CDR2 SVGEGT, per germline. Unmatched junction bases numbered 11, after V lost 7 bases and J lost 1 base. The CDR3 extends over 17 amino acids. The CDR3 region is CASNRGLANTGTDTQYF. In DNA, the CDR3 is TGTGCCAGCAATAGGGGACTAGCGAATACCGGCACAGATACGCAGTATTTT.